Listed below are T cell receptor beta chains from one sample, sequenced in a study of blood T cell repertoires in COVID-19. TCRdb's copy holds only in-frame clones and misses some; the assay was immunoSEQ multiplex PCR. This table holds about 300,000 clones, approximately 90% found once. Sequenced: PBMCs or T cells enriched from blood (not recorded which). The receptors were sampled from a man aged 25-40 years who had recovered from COVID-19. The CDR3 runs from the conserved cysteine through the conserved F or W. The D gene is left open where the match is weak. Where a row states a size, it is once, few, many or the class of an expanded clone; other rows omit it.

>TRBV5-1|TRBJ2-5|16|TRBD2|.
TGCGCCAGCAGGGCGGGACTAGCAGAGAGAAAAGAGACCCAGTACTTC
CASRAGLAERKETQYF
>TRBV7-6|TRBJ1-3|15|.|.
TGTGCCAGCAGCCCACCGGTGGGGGGGCTGAACACCATATATTTT
CASSPPVGGLNTIYF
>TRBV3-1/TRBV3-2|TRBJ2-2|16|.|.
TGTGCCAGCAGCCAGGATCAGGGGTGGGGGACCGGGGAGCTGTTTTTT
CASSQDQGWGTGELFF
>TRBV19|TRBJ1-2|14|.|.
TGTGCCAGTAGGTTGCATGGAGCTAACTATGGCTACACCTTC
CASRLHGANYGYTF
>TRBV10-1|TRBJ2-1|18|TRBD1|few
TGCGCCAGCAGTGAGTCTGCGGGACAGGGGTTCTCCTACAATGAGCAGTTCTTC
CASSESAGQGFSYNEQFF
>TRBV6-5|TRBJ1-1|12|.|.
TGTGCCAGCAGTTACCTGGGAGCCGAAGCTTTCTTT
CASSYLGAEAFF
>TRBV5-1|TRBJ1-1|16|TRBD1|few
TGCGCCAGCAGCTTGAACCCGGGACAGGCGACCTCTGAAGCTTTCTTT
CASSLNPGQATSEAFF
>TRBV6-1|TRBJ2-1|15|.|.
TGTGCCAGCAGTGAACGGGTCGGCTTATACAATGAGCAGTTCTTC
CASSERVGLYNEQFF
>TRBV30|TRBJ2-4|12|TRBD1|.
TGTGCCTGGAGTGGGACAGGGCCCATTCAGTACTTC
CAWSGTGPIQYF
>TRBV9|TRBJ2-3|18|TRBD2|.
TGTGCCACCACAACACAGGAGCGGCGGGAGGATTGTACAGATACGCAGTATTTT
CATTTQERREDCTDTQYF
>TRBV7-9|TRBJ1-5|15|.|.
TGTGCCAGCTCGCAACTCGGAGACGGGAGTCAGCCCCAGCATTTT
CASSQLGDGSQPQHF
>TRBV7-2|TRBJ2-5|13|.|.
TGTGCCAGCAGCTTAGAGGTGGAGCTATCACAGTACTTC
CASSLEVELSQYF
>TRBV11-2|TRBJ1-2|15|.|.
TGTGCCAGCAGCTTAGAGGCAGGGGCTAACTATGGCTACACCTTC
CASSLEAGANYGYTF
>TRBV29-1|TRBJ2-4|12|.|.
TGCAGCGTTAAGCCGCACCAGGGCATTCAGTACTTC
CSVKPHQGIQYF
>TRBV5-1|TRBJ1-2|12|.|.
TGCGCCAGCTACCAGGACAGCGGAGGCTACACCTTC
CASYQDSGGYTF
>TRBV19|TRBJ1-1|14|.|.
TGTGCCAGTAGTAGGTCAGGGATGGGCACTGAAGCTTTCTTT
CASSRSGMGTEAFF
>TRBV2|TRBJ1-2|13|.|.
TGTGCCAGCAAGGCGGGAACTAACTATGGCTACACCTTC
CASKAGTNYGYTF
>TRBV5-1|TRBJ2-5|14|.|.
TGCGCCAGCAGCTTGGATCTTGGGGGGGAGACCCAGTACTTC
CASSLDLGGETQYF
>TRBV5-1|TRBJ1-4|14|TRBD1|once
TGCGCCAGCTGCCCGACAGGGGTTAATGAAAAACTGTTTTTT
CASCPTGVNEKLFF
>TRBV27|TRBJ2-1|15|TRBD2|once
TGTGCCAGCAGTTTATACGCGGGGGTGTACAATGAGCAGTTCTTC
CASSLYAGVYNEQFF
>TRBV11-2|TRBJ2-3|15|.|.
TGTGCCAGCAGAGCGGACTTCTTTAAGTCAGATACGCAGTATTTT
CASRADFFKSDTQYF
>TRBV15|TRBJ2-3|13|.|.
TGTGCCACCAGCAGAGGCCCTGGACTTTCGCAGTATTTT
CATSRGPGLSQYF
>TRBV10-3|TRBJ1-2|16|.|.
TGTGCCATCAGTGAAGATCTCGGCGGGGACTTATGGAGCTACACCTTC
CAISEDLGGDLWSYTF
>TRBV6-4|TRBJ1-1|14|.|.
TGTGCCAGCAGAAACACTAATCTGGACACTGAAGCTTTCTTT
CASRNTNLDTEAFF
>TRBV7-9|TRBJ2-7|16|TRBD1|.
TGTGCCAGCAGCTCCCCGGGACAGGGAGTGACCTACGAGCAGTACTTC
CASSSPGQGVTYEQYF
>TRBV6-5|TRBJ1-3|14|.|.
TGTGCCAGCAGTTCCCCCTCGTCCGGAAACACCATATATTTT
CASSSPSSGNTIYF
>TRBV2|TRBJ2-7|14|TRBD2|.
TGTGCCAGCAGTGCCCTAGCGGGTAGTGACGAGCAGTACTTC
CASSALAGSDEQYF
>TRBV27|TRBJ1-5|14|.|once
TGTGCCAGCAGGGTATCTAGCGGCAATCAGCCCCAGCATTTT
CASRVSSGNQPQHF
>TRBV29-1|TRBJ1-2|13|TRBD1|.
TGCAGCGCCTTCGACAGGGGTAATTATGGCTACACCTTC
CSAFDRGNYGYTF
>TRBV12-5|TRBJ2-2|12|.|once
TGTGCTAGTGGTCCTAACACCGGGGAGCTGTTTTTT
CASGPNTGELFF
>TRBV28|TRBJ2-7|14|.|.
TGTGCCAGCAGTTTCCGGGTGCGCTCCTACGAGCAGTACTTC
CASSFRVRSYEQYF
>TRBV4-1|TRBJ2-7|15|.|.
TGCGCCAGCAGCCAAGCGAAGGGGACAAGCTACGAGCAGTACTTC
CASSQAKGTSYEQYF
>TRBV27|TRBJ1-4|13|.|.
TGTGCCAGCAGTTTTAGGAGGACTGAAAAACTGTTTTTT
CASSFRRTEKLFF
>TRBV10-3|TRBJ1-2|13|.|.
TGTGCCATCAGTGCGGGGGGGGATTATGGCTACACCTTC
CAISAGGDYGYTF
>TRBV29-1|TRBJ2-7|14|TRBD2|.
TGCAGCGTATCCCCCGGGACTAGCGGCTACGAGCAGTACTTC
CSVSPGTSGYEQYF
>TRBV7-9|TRBJ2-3|15|.|few
TGTGCCAGCAGGAAAAGTAGCGGTAGCACAGATACGCAGTATTTT
CASRKSSGSTDTQYF
>TRBV5-6|TRBJ2-1|18|TRBD2|.
TGTGCCAGCAGCTCCCCCGGGCGGGGGGCGCGGTTGGACAATGAGCAGTTCTTC
CASSSPGRGARLDNEQFF